This T cell receptor (beta chain) was sequenced during a study of T cell clonality in common variable immunodeficiency. The data were produced by immunoSEQ multiplex PCR, yet TCRdb's version contains in-frame clones alone and is incomplete. In total the sample includes roughly 34,000 clones, none of them seen once. Study observations and caveats: Fewer deletions and N-nucleotide insertions were reportedly seen in common variable immunodeficiency TCR beta sequences. TCRbeta clonality was increased in CVID versus healthy controls. What drives increased CVID clonality needs T cell subpopulation sequencing.

Germline V gene data show CDR1 as SGHRS and CDR2 as YFSETQ. Trimming at V came to 3 bases and at J to 5 bases, leaving 9 bases not matched to a gene. The CDR3 loop spans 16 amino acids. Aged about 8 to 65 years, CVID subjects averaged about 40 years old. Most patients and controls had Caucasian heritage. This clone has at least ten counts. The antigen is undetermined. The read is 3 residues too short to cover the CDR3 end, so that end is filled in from the germline J gene. V usage is TRBV5-1 and J usage is TRBJ1-4, with 8 bases aligning to TRBD1. The sequencing input was peripheral blood mononuclear cells. This TCR came from a human donor with common variable immunodeficiency. The CDR3 DNA, read in part, is TGCGCCAGCAGCTCGGCCGGGACAGGCGAGAATGAAAAA. It yields the protein CASSSAGTGENEK. The full CDR3 is CASSSAGTGENEKLFF.